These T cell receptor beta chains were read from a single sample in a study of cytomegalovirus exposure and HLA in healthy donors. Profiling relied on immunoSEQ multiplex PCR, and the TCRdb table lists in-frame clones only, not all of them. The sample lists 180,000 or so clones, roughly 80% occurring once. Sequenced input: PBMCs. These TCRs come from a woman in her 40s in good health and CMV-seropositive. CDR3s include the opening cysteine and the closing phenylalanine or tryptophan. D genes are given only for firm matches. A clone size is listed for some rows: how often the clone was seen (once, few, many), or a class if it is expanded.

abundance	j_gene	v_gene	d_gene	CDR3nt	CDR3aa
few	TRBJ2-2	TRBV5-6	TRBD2	TGTGCCAGCAGCCGCGGGAGTTCGGCCGGGGAGCTGTTTTTT	CASSRGSSAGELFF
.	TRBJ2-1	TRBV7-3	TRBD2	TGTGCCAGCAGCATACCGGGACTAGCGGGAGTGAATGAGCAGTTCTTC	CASSIPGLAGVNEQFF
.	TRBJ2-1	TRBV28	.	TGTGCCAGCAGTTTGATGGACATGGAGCAGTTCTTC	CASSLMDMEQFF
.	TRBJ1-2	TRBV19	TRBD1	TGTGCCAGTAGGGACAGGGGGCGGATCTATGGCTACACCTTC	CASRDRGRIYGYTF
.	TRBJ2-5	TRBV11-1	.	TGTGCCAGCAGCTACTGGGCCGCCGGAGGAGAGACCCAGTACTTC	CASSYWAAGGETQYF
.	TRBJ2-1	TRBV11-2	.	TGTGCCAGCAGCTTAGTGCTGGACAGCTCCTACAATGGGCAGTTCTTC	CASSLVLDSSYNGQFF
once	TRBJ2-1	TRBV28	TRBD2	TGTGCCAGCAGCCCCCGCCTTAGCGGGAGGGCCCCGTTCTTC	CASSPRLSGRAPFF
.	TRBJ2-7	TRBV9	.	TGTGCCAGCAGCGTGGACCCGGAGGCGTACGAGCAGTACTTC	CASSVDPEAYEQYF
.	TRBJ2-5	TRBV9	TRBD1	TGTGCCAGCAGCATAGGGACAGCACTTTTCCAAGAGACCCAGTACTTC	CASSIGTALFQETQYF
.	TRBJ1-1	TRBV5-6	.	TGTGCCAGCAGCTTGTACGCAGGGAATATGAACACTGAAGCTTTCTTT	CASSLYAGNMNTEAFF
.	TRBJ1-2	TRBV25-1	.	TGTGCCAGCAGTGAAATTCCCTTCAGGGGAGGCTACACCTTC	CASSEIPFRGGYTF
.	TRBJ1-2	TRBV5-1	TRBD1	TGCGCCAGCAGCTTGGAGGGGACAGGGGCTAATGGCTACACCTTC	CASSLEGTGANGYTF
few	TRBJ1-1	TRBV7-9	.	TGTGCCAGCAGCTTACAGGACAGAGGAGCTTTCTTT	CASSLQDRGAFF
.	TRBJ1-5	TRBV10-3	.	TGTGCCATCAGTGAGGGACTGTTCAATCAGCCCCAGCATTTT	CAISEGLFNQPQHF
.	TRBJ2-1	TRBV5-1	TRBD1	TGCGCCAGCAGCCGGGACAGCTCCTACAATGAGCAGTTCTTC	CASSRDSSYNEQFF
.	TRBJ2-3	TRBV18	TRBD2	TGTGCCAGCCCGCCGCCCGGGACTAGCGGGAGGAGAGGAACAGATACGCAGTATTTT	CASPPPGTSGRRGTDTQYF
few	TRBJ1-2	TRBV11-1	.	TGTGCCAGCAGCCCCTCAAAACGCGATGGCTACACCTTC	CASSPSKRDGYTF
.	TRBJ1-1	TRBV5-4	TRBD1	TGTGCCAGCAGCGCAGGGGGTCCGGGCCTGAACACTGAAGCTTTCTTT	CASSAGGPGLNTEAFF
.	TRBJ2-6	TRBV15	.	TGTGCCACCAGCAGAGATCCAGGGGGGACAGGGGCCAACGTCCTGACTTTC	CATSRDPGGTGANVLTF
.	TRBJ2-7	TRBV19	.	TGTGCCAGTAGATCCGGGAACGAGCAGTACTTC	CASRSGNEQYF
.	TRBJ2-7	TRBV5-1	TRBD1	TGCGCCAGCAGAGAAAGGACAGGGTTATACGAGCAGTACTTC	CASRERTGLYEQYF
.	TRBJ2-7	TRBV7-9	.	TGTGCCAGCAGCCCTCAACAGTCTACCTACGAGCAGTACTTC	CASSPQQSTYEQYF
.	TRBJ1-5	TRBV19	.	TGTGCCAGCCACCCACCGGGGGTTAGCAATCAGCCCCAGCATTTT	CASHPPGVSNQPQHF
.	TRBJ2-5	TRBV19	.	TGTGCCAGTAGTATGTGGAGGGACAGTCAAAGGACCCAGTACTTC	CASSMWRDSQRTQYF
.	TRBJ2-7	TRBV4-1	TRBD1	TGCGCCAGCAGCCAAGATAGGGGGCCCATCGAGCAGTACTTC	CASSQDRGPIEQYF
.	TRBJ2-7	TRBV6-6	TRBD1	TGTGCCAGCAGTTACTCGAAGCAGGGGGCAGGGTACGAGCAGTACTTC	CASSYSKQGAGYEQYF
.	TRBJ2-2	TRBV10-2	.	TGCGCCAGCAGTGAGTCGGCTAGGACCGGGGAGCTGTTTTTT	CASSESARTGELFF
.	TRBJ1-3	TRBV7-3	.	TGTCCCATTGTGGGACACACCTCTGGAAACACCATATATTTT	CPIVGHTSGNTIYF
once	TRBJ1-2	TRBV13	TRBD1	TGTGCCAGCAGGCGGCAGGGACAGGGGGCAAGCTATGGCTACACCTTC	CASRRQGQGASYGYTF
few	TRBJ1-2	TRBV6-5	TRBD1	TGTGCCAGCACCCTCGGACAGGGGGCAGGAGGCTACACCTTC	CASTLGQGAGGYTF
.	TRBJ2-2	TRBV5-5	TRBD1	TGTGCCAGCAGCTCTAGGACAGGGGACACCGGGGAGCTGTTTTTT	CASSSRTGDTGELFF
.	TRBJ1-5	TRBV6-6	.	TGTGCCAGCATAGTAGGGGCTTATAGCAATCAGCCCCAGCATTTT	CASIVGAYSNQPQHF
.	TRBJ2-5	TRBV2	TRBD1	TGTGCCAGCAGTGAATTTGGACAGGGGGAGACCCAGTACTTC	CASSEFGQGETQYF
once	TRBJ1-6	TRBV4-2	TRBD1	TGTGCCAGCAGCCAGGAGAGGACAGGCGCCTATAATTCACCCCTCCACTTT	CASSQERTGAYNSPLHF
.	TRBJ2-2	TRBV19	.	TGTGCCAGTAGTTCAGGAATGGACGGGGAGCTGTTTTTT	CASSSGMDGELFF
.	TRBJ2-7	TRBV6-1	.	TGTGCCAGCAGTGGTCGCGAGAACTACGAGCAGTACTTC	CASSGRENYEQYF
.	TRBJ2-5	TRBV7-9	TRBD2	TGTGCCAGCAGCTGGGCTAGCGGACCCCCGACCCAGTACTTC	CASSWASGPPTQYF
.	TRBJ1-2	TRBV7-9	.	TGTGCCAGCAGCTTAGAGTGGACAGCATATGGCTACACCTTC	CASSLEWTAYGYTF
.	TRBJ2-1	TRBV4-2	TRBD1	TGTGCCAGCAGCCCACACGACAGGGGGGGAAACAATGAGCAGTTCTTC	CASSPHDRGGNNEQFF
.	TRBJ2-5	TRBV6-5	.	TGTGCCAGCCACTCCGACAGTCAAGAGACCCAGTACTTC	CASHSDSQETQYF
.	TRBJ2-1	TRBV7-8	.	TGTGCCAGCAGCTTAAGGTGGTCAGACTTTTACAATGAGCAGTTCTTC	CASSLRWSDFYNEQFF
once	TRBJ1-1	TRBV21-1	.	TGTGCCAGCAGCGCAACCCGAGGGGGCTTAGGGGACACTGAAGCTTTCTTT	CASSATRGGLGDTEAFF
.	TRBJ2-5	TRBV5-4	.	TGTGCCAGCAGCTTGGCGGGAGCTCACCACCAGTACTTC	CASSLAGAHHQYF
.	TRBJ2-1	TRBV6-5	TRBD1	TGTGCCAGCAGTCGACAGGGTGTGGACTTGAGTGAGCAGTTCTTC	CASSRQGVDLSEQFF
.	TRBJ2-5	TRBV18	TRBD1	TGTGCCAGCTCACCAAGACAGGGAGCCCGAGAGACCCAGTACTTC	CASSPRQGARETQYF
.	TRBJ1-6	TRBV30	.	TGTGCCTGTGGCACAGCTGGAAATTCACCCCTCCACTTT	CACGTAGNSPLHF
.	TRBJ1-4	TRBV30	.	TGTGCCTGGAGTGTTCGAGGAATGCGTGGGGAAAAACTGTTTTTT	CAWSVRGMRGEKLFF
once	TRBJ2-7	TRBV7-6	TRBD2	TGTGCCAGCAGCTTCGGGACTAGCGGGATTTACGAGCAGTACTTC	CASSFGTSGIYEQYF
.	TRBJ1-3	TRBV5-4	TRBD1	TGTGCCAGCAGTCTGGACAGGGCTGGAAACACCATATATTTT	CASSLDRAGNTIYF
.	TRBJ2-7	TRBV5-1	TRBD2	TGCGCCAGCAGACCAGGGACTAGCCCCAATCTCGAGCAGTACTTC	CASRPGTSPNLEQYF
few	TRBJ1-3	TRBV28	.	TGTGCCAGCAGTTCTTCCGACAGGATGGGCGGAAACACCATATATTTT	CASSSSDRMGGNTIYF
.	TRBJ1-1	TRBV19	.	TGTGCCAGTAGTGCCTCCGGCCGGGGGGGCACTGAAGCTTTCTTT	CASSASGRGGTEAFF
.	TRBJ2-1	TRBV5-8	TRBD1	TGTGCCAGCAGCATAGGGACCGGGACAGGGGCGCACAATGAGCAGTTCTTC	CASSIGTGTGAHNEQFF
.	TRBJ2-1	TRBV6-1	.	TGTGCCAGCAGTGAACTCTTTCCCACTTACAATGAGCAGTTCTTC	CASSELFPTYNEQFF
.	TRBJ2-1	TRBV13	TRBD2	TGTGCCAGCAGCCCCCGCTCCAGCGGGAGGGCCTCTGAGCAGTTCTTC	CASSPRSSGRASEQFF
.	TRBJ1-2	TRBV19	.	TGTGCCAGTAGTGAGTCGGGTCTCAGCAATGGCTACACCTTC	CASSESGLSNGYTF
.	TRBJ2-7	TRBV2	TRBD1	TGTGCCAGCAGTGAATGGGGACAGGGGGCGGACGAGCAGTACTTC	CASSEWGQGADEQYF